The next 19 T cell receptor beta chains were all read from a single sample in a study of T cell responses to AZD1222 COVID-19 vaccine. Using immunoSEQ multiplex PCR, the repertoire was profiled, and TCRdb retains in-frame clones only, with some absent. The sample lists approximately 120,000 clones, roughly 90% occurring once. The specimen was peripheral blood, collected on day 0 of AZD1222 vaccination. All receptors come from an adult in good health.

V and J are TRBV18 and TRBJ1-5, with 11 bases that match TRBD1. With 0 bases clipped from V and 3 bases from J, the junction kept 16 bases outside the gene matches. The germline V gene encodes CDR1 KGHSH and CDR2 LQKENI. The CDR3 extends over 21 amino acids. CDR3 in DNA: TGTGCCAGCTCACCACCACCGCGCCTTTGGCGGACAGGGGGCGACAATCAGCCCCAGCATTTT. It is translated as CASSPPPRLWRTGGDNQPQHF.

This chain joins TRBV10-3 and TRBJ1-1; 8 bases are shared with TRBD1. The ends lost 3 bases at V and 2 bases at J; junction bases unmatched: 8. Germline loops: CDR1 ENHRY, CDR2 SYGVKD. The CDR3 extends over 16 amino acids. The CDR3 coding sequence is TGTGCCATCAGTGATGCAACAGGGGGTGTAAACACTGAAGCTTTCTTT. Translating it yields CAISDATGGVNTEAFF.

This chain uses TRBV7-2 with TRBJ1-5; D is undetermined. Per the germline V gene, CDR1 is SGHTA and CDR2 is FQGNSA. The CDR3 consists of 17 residues. With 1 base removed from V and 6 bases from J, the gap between germline ends came to 19 bases. The CDR3, as DNA: TGTGCCAGCAGCTTAGGGGGTGACGGAACGCGGGCTCAGCCCCAGCATTTT. Amino acid sequence: CASSLGGDGTRAQPQHF.

This chain connects TRBV6-2 or TRBV6-3 to TRBJ1-1; D ambiguous. Germline V CDR1 and CDR2: MNHEY, SVGEGT. V was trimmed by 6 bases and J by 7 bases, leaving 21 bases between them. The CDR3 totals 15 residues. CDR3 DNA sequence: TGTGCCAGCAGCCCCACCCGACGAGGGTTCAGTGAAGCTTTCTTT. It translates to CASSPTRRGFSEAFF.

The rearrangement links TRBV29-1 to TRBJ2-2; 11 bases align to TRBD2. The germline V gene has CDR1 SQVTM and CDR2 ANQGSEA. The CDR3 length is 18 residues. V lost 1 base, J lost 2 bases, and 9 bases stayed unmatched. CDR3 nucleotides: TGCAGCGTTGAAGCAGGAGGGACTAGCGGAAAAAACACCGGGGAGCTGTTTTTT. It translates to CSVEAGGTSGKNTGELFF.

J is TRBJ2-2 and V is TRBV5-1, with 10 positions matching TRBD2. Germline V gene sequence: CDR1 SGHRS, CDR2 YFSETQ. V shed 4 bases, J shed 6 bases, and the junction held 12 bases outside the gene matches. CDR3 length: 17 residues. The CDR3 DNA reads TGCGCCAGCAGCGGAGAGGGACTAGCGTTCATGGCCGGGGAGCTGTTTTTT. Amino acids: CASSGEGLAFMAGELFF.

The gene calls are TRBV28 and TRBJ1-5; 8 positions match TRBD1. In germline, CDR1 is MDHEN, CDR2 SYDVKM. The ends lost 3 bases at V and 5 bases at J; junction bases unmatched: 6. The CDR3 length is 15 residues. The CDR3: CASSLGRGQYQPQHF. The DNA for the CDR3 is TGTGCCAGCAGTTTGGGCAGGGGGCAATATCAGCCCCAGCATTTT.

The rearrangement links TRBV5-5 to TRBJ1-3; D possibly corresponds to TRBD1 (5 bases). The germline gives CDR1 SGHKS, CDR2 YYEKEE (reference sequence). Trimming removed 0 bases at V and 7 bases at J, with 14 bases between. The length of the CDR3 is 15 residues. Here the CDR3 DNA reads TGTGCCAGCAGCTTGGCCCGGGGCTTGGGGAACACCATATATTTT. Translated: CASSLARGLGNTIYF. Full variable domain (outside the CDR3, taken from reference TRBV5-5 and TRBJ1-3): DAGVTQSPTHLIKTRGQQVTLRCSPISGHKSVSWYQQVLGQGPQFIFQYYEKEERGRGNFPDRFSARQFPNYSSELNVNALLLGDSALYLCASSLARGLGNTIYFGEGSWLTVV.

The rearrangement uses TRBV5-4 and TRBJ1-3; D is uncertain. The V end was cut by 4 bases, the J end by 8 bases, with 13 bases between. The V gene's germline CDR1 is SGHNT and CDR2 YYREEE (reference sequence). CDR3 size: 13 residues. CDR3 in DNA: TGTGCCAGCAGCCTGGACCCTGAGGACACCATATATTTT. Protein sequence: CASSLDPEDTIYF.

The rearrangement links TRBV7-9 to TRBJ2-2; D is undetermined. This CDR3 contains 15 residues. The germline gives CDR1 SEHNR, CDR2 FQNEAQ (reference sequence). V lost 5 bases and J 1 base, leaving 11 bases between the germline ends. The CDR3 region is CASSERNQNTGELFF. The CDR3 coding sequence is TGTGCCAGCAGCGAGAGGAACCAGAACACCGGGGAGCTGTTTTTT.

This chain's CDR3 is CASSYRTQGNTDTQYF. DNA of the CDR3: TGTGCCAGCAGTTACCGAACCCAGGGGAACACAGATACGCAGTATTTT. The chain links TRBV6-6 to TRBJ2-3, with TRBD1 as a possible D gene (6 bases). V was clipped by 2 bases and J by 2 bases, with 14 bases between them. The germline V gene encodes CDR1 MNHNY and CDR2 SVGAGI (reference sequence). The CDR3 consists of 16 residues.

The chain joins TRBV27 to TRBJ1-5, with TRBD1 matching 7 bases. V shed 5 bases and J 4 bases; nucleotides not matched to a gene: 8. Germline V gene data show CDR1 as MNHEY and CDR2 as SMNVEV (reference sequence). This CDR3 contains 15 residues. The CDR3 loop reads CASSVTGFSNQPQHF. DNA for the CDR3: TGTGCCAGCAGTGTGACAGGGTTTAGTAATCAGCCCCAGCATTTT.

This clone was recorded once. CDR3 loop: CASSSEGYGYTF. The CDR3 coding sequence is TGTGCCAGCAGCTCAGAGGGGTATGGCTACACCTTC. V gene TRBV11-2 combines with J gene TRBJ1-2, with TRBD1 as a possible D gene (5 bases). The germline V and J ends were trimmed by 4 bases and 5 bases, with 8 bases remaining between them. This CDR3 contains 12 residues. From germline, CDR1 is SGHAT and CDR2 FQNNGV.

The rearrangement uses TRBV6-2 or TRBV6-3 and TRBJ2-7; 9 bases are a match to TRBD1. The V gene's germline CDR1 is MNHEY and CDR2 SVGEGT. The CDR3 has 17 amino acids. The ends lost 1 base at V and 0 bases at J; junction bases unmatched: 7. The CDR3 loop reads CASSYFGGQGNSYEQYF. For the CDR3, the DNA is TGTGCCAGCAGTTACTTTGGGGGACAGGGAAACTCCTACGAGCAGTACTTC.

This sequence joins TRBV6-6 and TRBJ1-2; TRBD1 agrees at 9 bases. Germline V CDR1 and CDR2: MNHNY, SVGAGI (reference sequence). The CDR3 runs 16 residues. Losses at the gene ends were 6 bases for V and 2 bases for J; bases not matched to a gene: 10. The CDR3: CASSKGQGTKNYGYTF. The DNA for the CDR3 is TGTGCCAGCAGCAAGGGACAGGGAACAAAGAACTATGGCTACACCTTC.

The genes are TRBV4-3 and TRBJ1-1; D gene uncertain. Trimming left V 5 bases short and J 0 bases short, with 10 bases between. The CDR3 is 14 residues long. Germline lookup yields CDR1 LGHNA and CDR2 YSLEER. The chain's CDR3 is CASSFGELNTEAFF. In DNA form, the CDR3 reads TGCGCCAGCAGCTTCGGGGAACTGAACACTGAAGCTTTCTTT.

The chain recombines TRBV6-2 or TRBV6-3 with TRBJ1-2, with no clear D. CDR3 length: 14 residues. From germline, CDR1 is MNHEY and CDR2 SVGEGT. V lost 2 bases, J lost 2 bases, and 9 bases lay in between. CDR3 sequence (DNA): TGTGCCAGCAGTTACAACCAATTAAACTATGGCTACACCTTC. Its translation is CASSYNQLNYGYTF.

This clone was counted between two and nine times. The chain is built from TRBV11-2 and TRBJ2-7, with D tentatively TRBD1 (6 bases). The germline V gene has CDR1 SGHAT and CDR2 FQNNGV. Trimming took off 0 bases at V and 3 bases at J, with 12 bases between the two ends. The CDR3 length is 15 residues. CDR3 region: CASSLDTTGIYEQYF. The CDR3 nucleotides are TGTGCCAGCAGCTTAGACACAACAGGGATCTACGAGCAGTACTTC.

The J gene is TRBJ1-6, the V gene TRBV30; unclear D gene. Germline CDR1 and CDR2: GTSNPN and SVGIG (reference sequence). The CDR3 spans 13 residues. Trimming cost V 8 bases and J 7 bases, with 15 bases left between them. The CDR3 sequence: CAGKETVNSPLHF. The CDR3 nucleotides are TGTGCCGGAAAAGAGACGGTGAATTCACCCCTCCACTTT.